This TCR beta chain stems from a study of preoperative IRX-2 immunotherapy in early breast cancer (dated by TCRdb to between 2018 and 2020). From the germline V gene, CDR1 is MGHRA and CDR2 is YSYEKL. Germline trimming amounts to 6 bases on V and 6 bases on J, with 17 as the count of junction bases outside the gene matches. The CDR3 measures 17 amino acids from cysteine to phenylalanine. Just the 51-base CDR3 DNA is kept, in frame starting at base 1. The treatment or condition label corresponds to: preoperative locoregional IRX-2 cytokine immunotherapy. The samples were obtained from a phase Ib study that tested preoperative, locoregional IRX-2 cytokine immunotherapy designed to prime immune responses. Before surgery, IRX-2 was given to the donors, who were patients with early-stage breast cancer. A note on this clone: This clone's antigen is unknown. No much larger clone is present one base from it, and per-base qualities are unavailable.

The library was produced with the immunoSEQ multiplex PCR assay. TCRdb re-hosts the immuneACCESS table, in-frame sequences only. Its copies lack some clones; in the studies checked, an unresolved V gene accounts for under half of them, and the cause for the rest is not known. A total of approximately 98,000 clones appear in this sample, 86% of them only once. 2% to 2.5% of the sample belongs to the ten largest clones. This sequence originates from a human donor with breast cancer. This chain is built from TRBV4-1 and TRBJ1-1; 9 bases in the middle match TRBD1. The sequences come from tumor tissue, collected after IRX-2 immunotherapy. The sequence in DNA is TGCGCCAGCAGTCCCTCCTCTTTAGGACAGGGGATCCCTGAAGCTTTCTTT. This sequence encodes CASSPSSLGQGIPEAFF.